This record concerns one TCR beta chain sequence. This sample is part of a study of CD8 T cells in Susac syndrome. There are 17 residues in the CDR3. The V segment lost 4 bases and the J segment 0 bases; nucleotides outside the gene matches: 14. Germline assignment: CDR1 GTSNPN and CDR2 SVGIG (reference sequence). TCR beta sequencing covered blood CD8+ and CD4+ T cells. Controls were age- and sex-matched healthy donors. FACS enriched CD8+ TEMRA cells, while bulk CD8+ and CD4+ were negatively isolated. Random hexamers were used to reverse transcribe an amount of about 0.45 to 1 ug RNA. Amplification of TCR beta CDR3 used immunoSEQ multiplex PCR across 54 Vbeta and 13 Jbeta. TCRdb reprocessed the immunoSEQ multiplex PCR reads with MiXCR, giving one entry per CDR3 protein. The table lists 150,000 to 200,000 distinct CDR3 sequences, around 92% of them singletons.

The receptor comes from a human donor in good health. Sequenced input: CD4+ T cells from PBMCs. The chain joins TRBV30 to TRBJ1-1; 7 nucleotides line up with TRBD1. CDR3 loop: CAWTRSRDSTVNTEAFF. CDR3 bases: TGTGCCTGGACCCGCTCCCGGGACAGCACCGTGAACACTGAAGCTTTCTTT.